The T cell receptor beta chain described here comes from a study of beta chain features in type 1 diabetes. Since all of the isolated RNA was reverse transcribed, expressed TCRB transcripts were what got sequenced. Produced via immunoSEQ multiplex PCR; TCRdb's table is partial and in-frame only. This table holds 600,000 to 700,000 clones, 9.5% to 15% found once. Markers CD45RO/CCR7/CD25/CD127/CD95/CD27 served to sort CD4+ naive, central memory, regulatory and stem cell-like memory cells. This clone was seen more than once but under ten times. The antigen is unknown. The germline V gene encodes CDR1 KGHSH and CDR2 LQKENI. The CDR3 is 16 residues long. V shed 0 bases, J shed 3 bases, and the junction held 2 bases outside the gene matches. Study findings and constraints: Type 1 diabetes patients had VDJ junctions that carried fewer insertions and more deletions. The study found moderately but significantly shorter TCRB CDR3s in all four CD4+ subsets of Type 1 diabetes patients.

Sequencing was performed on naive CD4+ T cells from blood. The sequence came from a man in his thirties or forties with type 1 diabetes. The chain combines TRBV18 with TRBJ1-4; TRBD1 matches at 9 bases. The CDR3 DNA reads as TGTGCCAGCTCACCACCACAGGGGGCAGCTAATGAAAAACTGTTTTTT. Its translation: CASSPPQGAANEKLFF.